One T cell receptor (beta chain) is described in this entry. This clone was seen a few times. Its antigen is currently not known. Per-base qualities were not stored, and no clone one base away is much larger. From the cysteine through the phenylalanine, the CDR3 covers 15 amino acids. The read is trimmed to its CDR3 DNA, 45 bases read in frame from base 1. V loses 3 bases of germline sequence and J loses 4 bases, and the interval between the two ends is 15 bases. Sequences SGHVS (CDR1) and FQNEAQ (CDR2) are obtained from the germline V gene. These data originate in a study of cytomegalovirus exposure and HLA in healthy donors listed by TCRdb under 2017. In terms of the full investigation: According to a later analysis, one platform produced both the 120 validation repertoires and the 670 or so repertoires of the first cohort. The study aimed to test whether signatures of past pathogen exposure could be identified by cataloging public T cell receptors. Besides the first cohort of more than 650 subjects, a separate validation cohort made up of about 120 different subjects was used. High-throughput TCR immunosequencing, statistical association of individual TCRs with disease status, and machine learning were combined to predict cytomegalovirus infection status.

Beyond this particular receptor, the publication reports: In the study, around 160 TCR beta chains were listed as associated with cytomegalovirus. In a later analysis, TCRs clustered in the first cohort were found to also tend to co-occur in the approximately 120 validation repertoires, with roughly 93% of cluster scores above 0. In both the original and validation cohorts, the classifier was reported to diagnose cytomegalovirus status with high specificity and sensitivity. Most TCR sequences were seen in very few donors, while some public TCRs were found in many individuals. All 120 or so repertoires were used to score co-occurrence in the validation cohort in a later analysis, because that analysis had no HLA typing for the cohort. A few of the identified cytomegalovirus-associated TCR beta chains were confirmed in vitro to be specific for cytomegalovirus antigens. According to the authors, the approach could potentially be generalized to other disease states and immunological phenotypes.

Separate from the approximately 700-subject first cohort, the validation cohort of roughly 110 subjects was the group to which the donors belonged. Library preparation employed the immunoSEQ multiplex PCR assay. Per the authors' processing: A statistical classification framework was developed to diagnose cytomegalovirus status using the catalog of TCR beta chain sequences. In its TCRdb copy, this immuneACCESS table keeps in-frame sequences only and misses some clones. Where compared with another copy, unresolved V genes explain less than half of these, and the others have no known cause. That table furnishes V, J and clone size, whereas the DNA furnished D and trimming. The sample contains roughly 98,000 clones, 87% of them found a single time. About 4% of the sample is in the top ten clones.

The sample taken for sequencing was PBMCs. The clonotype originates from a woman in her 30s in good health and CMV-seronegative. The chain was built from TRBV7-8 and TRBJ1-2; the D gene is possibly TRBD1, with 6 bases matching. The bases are TGTGCCAGCAGCTTGGGGGGGGCGAATAGCTATGGCTACACCTTC. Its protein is CASSLGGANSYGYTF.